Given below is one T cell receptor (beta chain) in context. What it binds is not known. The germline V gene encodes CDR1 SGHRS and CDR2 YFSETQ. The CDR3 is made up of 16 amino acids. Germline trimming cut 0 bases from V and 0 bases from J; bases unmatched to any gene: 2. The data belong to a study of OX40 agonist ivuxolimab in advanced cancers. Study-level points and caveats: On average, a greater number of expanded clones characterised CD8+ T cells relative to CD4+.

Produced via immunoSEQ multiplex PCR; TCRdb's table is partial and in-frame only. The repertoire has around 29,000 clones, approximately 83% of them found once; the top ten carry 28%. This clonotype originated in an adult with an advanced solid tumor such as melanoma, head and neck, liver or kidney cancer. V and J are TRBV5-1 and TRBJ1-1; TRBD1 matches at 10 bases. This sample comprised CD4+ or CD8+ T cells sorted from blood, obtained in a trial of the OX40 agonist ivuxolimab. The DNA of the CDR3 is TGCGCCAGCAGCTTGGCGGACAGGGGGGTGAACACTGAAGCTTTCTTT. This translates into CASSLADRGVNTEAFF.